Below are 5 T cell receptor beta chains sequenced from a single sample in a study of cytomegalovirus exposure and HLA in healthy donors. Profiled with immunoSEQ multiplex PCR; TCRdb holds only in-frame clones, not every one. Here the sample spans 90,000 to 120,000 clones, approximately 96% being singletons. What was sequenced was PBMCs. The receptor set was obtained from a woman aged 18-35 years in good health and CMV-seronegative.

V and J are TRBV5-6 and TRBJ2-2; possibly TRBD1 for D (6 bases). V lost 4 bases, J lost 5 bases, and 15 bases lay in between. Germline V lookup: CDR1 SGHDT, CDR2 YYEEEE. This CDR3 comprises 15 residues. CDR3 sequence (DNA): TGTGCCAGCAGCCGCACAGGGTGGGGAACCGGGGAGCTGTTTTTT. Translating gives CASSRTGWGTGELFF.

The V call is TRBV6-1, the J call TRBJ2-6; a weak D match, TRBD2 (6 bases). CDR1 and CDR2 from the germline V gene are MNHNS and SASEGT. CDR3 length: 18 amino acids. Trimming took 2 bases from V and 0 from J, leaving 14 bases between them. The CDR3 sequence is CASSERAGISSGANVLTF. In nucleotides, the CDR3 is TGTGCCAGCAGTGAAAGGGCGGGGATAAGCTCTGGGGCCAACGTCCTGACTTTC.

The genes are TRBV10-3 and TRBJ2-7; no reliable D call. Germline V CDR1 and CDR2: ENHRY, SYGVKD. Trimming cost V 7 bases and J 6 bases, with 10 bases left between them. This CDR3 is 11 amino acids long. The CDR3 protein is CAINSGSEQYF. CDR3 nucleotides: TGTGCCATCAATTCAGGAAGCGAGCAGTACTTC.

The chain recombines TRBV28 with TRBJ2-7, with 7 bases matching TRBD1. This CDR3 spans 14 amino acids. Germline V lookup: CDR1 MDHEN, CDR2 SYDVKM. J lost 3 bases, V lost 6 bases, and 8 bases had no gene match. This chain's CDR3 is CASRDRDSLYEQYF. In nucleotides, the CDR3 is TGTGCCAGCAGAGACAGGGACAGTCTCTACGAGCAGTACTTC.

The chain links TRBV7-3 to TRBJ2-3; TRBD2 might be the D (6 bases). CDR3 length: 15 amino acids. In germline, CDR1 is SGHTA, CDR2 FQGTGA. V dropped 3 bases and J dropped 4 bases, with 14 bases sitting between them. In nucleotides, the CDR3 is TGTGCCAGCAGCTTCGGGCAGGGAGGCGCAGATACGCAGTATTTT. This sequence encodes CASSFGQGGADTQYF.